The 13 T cell receptor beta chains below all came from one sample that was sequenced in a study of T cells in Graves' hyperthyroidism and ophthalmopathy. RNA transcripts gave rise to amplified TCR beta CDR3 regions. In the first-round RT-PCR of the TCR CDR3, the HTBI primer set was used. TCRdb called the multiplex PCR reads again in MiXCR, with one record for every CDR3 protein. Among about 300,000 distinct CDR3 sequences listed, roughly 20% were seen once. The specimen was blood. The receptors originated from a man aged 45-65 years with Graves' ophthalmopathy.

The chain joins TRBV28 to TRBJ2-2; TRBD1 agrees at 8 bases. Germline V gene lookup returns CDR1 MDHEN and CDR2 SYDVKM. V was pared by 5 bases and J by 5 bases, with 4 bases of the junction left unmatched. This CDR3 contains 14 residues. The chain's CDR3 is CASSTGGQTGELFF. CDR3 DNA: TGTGCCAGCAGTACAGGGGGACAAACCGGGGAGCTGTTTTTT. The variable domain in full, completed from reference TRBV28 and TRBJ2-2, reads DVKVTQSSRYLVKRTGEKVFLECVQDMDHENMFWYRQDPGLGLRLIYFSYDVKMKEKGDIPEGYSVSREKKERFSLILESASTNQTSMYLCASSTGGQTGELFFGEGSRLTVL.

This clonotype was counted at least ten times. This sequence joins TRBV9 and TRBJ1-1; a weak D match, TRBD1 (6 bases). CDR1 is SGDLS, CDR2 YYNGEE, per germline. V shed 5 bases and J shed 6 bases, with 14 bases lying between them. CDR3 length equals 13 residues. CDR3 protein: CASSGSGGSEAFF. Here the CDR3 DNA reads TGTGCCAGCAGTGGGAGTGGGGGCTCTGAAGCTTTCTTT. The variable domain in full, with the rest retrieved from reference TRBV9 and TRBJ1-1, is DSGVTQTPKHLITATGQRVTLRCSPRSGDLSVYWYQQSLDQGLQFLIQYYNGEERAKGNILERFSAQQFPDLHSELNLSSLELGDSALYFCASSGSGGSEAFFGQGTRLTVV.

This clonotype was recorded at least ten times. The chain carries TRBV7-6 and TRBJ2-3; no firm D call. This CDR3 has 14 residues. Germline V gene lookup returns CDR1 SGHVS and CDR2 FNYEAQ. V dropped 5 bases and J dropped 4 bases, with 13 bases sitting between them. This chain's CDR3 is CASSGDFVADTQYF. The CDR3 coding sequence is TGTGCCAGCAGCGGAGATTTTGTCGCAGATACGCAGTATTTT.

This clonotype came up many times. This sequence joins TRBV5-1 and TRBJ2-7; 7 bases match TRBD2. This CDR3 contains 15 residues. The germline gives CDR1 SGHRS, CDR2 YFSETQ. The junction had 12 bases not matched to a gene; V was cut back by 4 bases and J by 5 bases. The CDR3, as DNA: TGCGCCAGCAGCCCCGGGTCCACTAGCGACCACGAGCAGTACTTC. As protein: CASSPGSTSDHEQYF.

This clonotype was seen only a few times. V usage is TRBV30 and J usage is TRBJ2-4; maybe TRBD1 (5 bases). Trimming took off 3 bases at V and 5 bases at J, with 14 bases between the two ends. In germline, CDR1 is GTSNPN, CDR2 SVGIG (reference sequence). The CDR3 totals 14 residues. As DNA, the CDR3 is TGTGCCTGGAGCAGGGTGGCCCATCAAAACATTCAGTACTTC. This sequence encodes CAWSRVAHQNIQYF. The whole variable domain, remainder taken from reference TRBV30 and TRBJ2-4, is SQTIHQWPATLVQPVGSPLSLECTVEGTSNPNLYWYRQAAGRGLQLLFYSVGIGQISSEVPQNLSASRPQDRQFILSSKKLLLSDSGFYLCAWSRVAHQNIQYFGAGTRLSVL.

The chain is built from TRBV18 and TRBJ2-3; 7 bases are a match to TRBD2. The J segment lost 2 bases and the V segment lost 6 bases, leaving 11 bases of the junction unmatched. The CDR3 has 16 amino acids. Germline values: CDR1 KGHSH, CDR2 LQKENI. The CDR3 reads CASSPLDSGSTDTQYF. DNA for the CDR3: TGTGCCAGCTCCCCTCTGGATAGCGGGTCCACAGATACGCAGTATTTT.

This chain links TRBV7-9 with TRBJ2-1, with D hard to call. The CDR3 sequence is 15 residues long. Trimming removed 1 base at V and 6 bases at J, with 13 bases between. Looked up from germline, CDR1 is SEHNR and CDR2 is FQNEAQ (reference sequence). CDR3 amino acids: CASSLGVSVSNEQFF. CDR3 sequence (DNA): TGTGCCAGCAGCTTAGGTGTGTCAGTCTCCAATGAGCAGTTCTTC.

The V call is TRBV10-1, the J call TRBJ2-7; D gene uncertain. The germline V gene has CDR1 WNHNN and CDR2 SYGVQD (reference sequence). The CDR3 contains 13 residues. V dropped 3 bases and J dropped 0 bases, with 6 bases sitting between them. The CDR3 DNA is TGCGCCAGCAGTGACCTAAGCTCCTACGAGCAGTACTTC. It codes for CASSDLSSYEQYF.

The V call is TRBV6-1, the J call TRBJ1-1; D might be TRBD1 (6 bases). Trimming stripped 6 bases from V and 1 base from J, with 12 bases between. Germline V gives CDR1 MNHNS, CDR2 SASEGT. The CDR3 is 14 residues long. The CDR3 loop reads CASRAAGANTEAFF. The CDR3, as DNA: TGTGCCAGCAGGGCAGCGGGGGCGAACACTGAAGCTTTCTTT.

The J gene is TRBJ2-7, the V gene TRBV7-2; the D gene is possibly TRBD2 (6 bases). V gave up 5 bases and J gave up 2 bases, with 13 bases separating them. This CDR3 has 14 residues. Germline V gives CDR1 SGHTA, CDR2 FQGNSA. CDR3 sequence reads: CASSGGLLTYEQYF. The CDR3, as DNA: TGTGCCAGCAGCGGGGGACTCCTTACCTACGAGCAGTACTTC.

This clonotype was detected ten times or more. The genes are TRBV28 and TRBJ1-5, with a weak D call TRBD1 (5 bases). Germline CDR1 is MDHEN and CDR2 is SYDVKM. Trimming took 2 bases from V and 7 from J, leaving 12 bases between them. The CDR3 runs to 14 residues. The CDR3, as DNA: TGTGCCAGCAGTTTACGGGCAGGGTGGCAGCCCCAGCATTTT. Translation gives CASSLRAGWQPQHF.

This clonotype was observed a handful of times. The rearrangement uses TRBV20-1 and TRBJ2-7; tentative D call: TRBD2 (5 bases). Germline CDR1 reads DFQATT; CDR2 reads SNEGSKA (reference sequence). CDR3 length equals 14 residues. With 3 bases removed from V and 2 bases from J, the gap between germline ends came to 14 bases. The DNA for the CDR3 is TGCAGTGCTAGGGCGGACTTCACCCCCTACGAGCAGTACTTC. Residues: CSARADFTPYEQYF.

This clonotype came up many times. The rearrangement links TRBV7-3 to TRBJ2-1; D is perhaps TRBD1 (6 bases). V lost 2 bases to trimming and J lost 5 bases, with 16 bases between them. This CDR3 is built from 16 residues. Looked up from germline, CDR1 is SGHTA and CDR2 is FQGTGA. CDR3 loop: CASSLPNQGRNNEQFF. CDR3 DNA: TGTGCCAGCAGCTTACCCAACCAGGGGCGAAACAATGAGCAGTTCTTC.